The 21 T cell receptor beta chains in this list originate from one sample, sequenced in a study of identical twins. TCRdb itself ran the 5' RACE reads through MiXCR, one entry per CDR3 protein. Among hundreds of thousands of distinct CDR3 sequences, 6.5% to 8.5% were seen once, and the ten largest hold 1.5% to 2.5%. These data were likewise used in another study, on yellow fever vaccine responses in identical twins.

Source material: memory (CD45RO+) T cells sorted from blood. The receptors originated from a woman aged 18-29 years in good health.

This clonotype was picked up many times. The chain employs TRBV29-1 and TRBJ2-2; the D gene is possibly TRBD2 (6 bases). CDR3 length equals 13 residues. Germline loops: CDR1 SQVTM, CDR2 ANQGSEA. Trimming removed 7 bases from V and 1 base from J, with 10 bases in between. CDR3 nucleotides: TGCAGCGCGGGACTTTTGAACACCGGGGAGCTGTTTTTT. The encoded protein is CSAGLLNTGELFF.

This chain uses TRBV27 with TRBJ2-7, with TRBD1 identical over 7 bases. The junction had 5 bases not matched to a gene; V was cut back by 6 bases and J by 0 bases. Germline V CDR1 and CDR2: MNHEY, SMNVEV (reference sequence). CDR3 length equals 14 residues. The CDR3, as DNA: TGTGCCAGCAGATCCACAGGGGCCTCCTACGAGCAGTACTTC. Its protein product is CASRSTGASYEQYF.

This clonotype has a handful of counts. This sequence joins TRBV7-2 and TRBJ2-1, with a tentative D call TRBD2 (5 bases). The CDR3 loop spans 15 amino acids. Germline CDR1 SGHTA, CDR2 FQGNSA. V lost 4 bases and J lost 11, with 21 bases in between. The CDR3 DNA reads TGTGCCAGCAGCTGGGAGTCAGGAGCTGTTACTAAGCAGTTCTTC. Its protein product is CASSWESGAVTKQFF.

CDR3 sequence reads: CASSLLPTNEKLFF. DNA for the CDR3: TGCGCCAGCAGCTTGCTTCCAACTAATGAAAAACTGTTTTTT. The chain uses TRBV5-1 and TRBJ1-4; D call uncertain. The CDR3 consists of 14 residues. CDR1 is SGHRS, CDR2 YFSETQ, per germline. V dropped 1 base and J dropped 0 bases, with 4 bases sitting between them.

This clonotype was seen a handful of times. The rearrangement links TRBV10-3 to TRBJ1-5; D remains unclear. Trimming left V 0 bases short and J 5 bases short, with 11 bases between. The CDR3 runs to 15 residues. Germline V gene lookup returns CDR1 ENHRY and CDR2 SYGVKD. The CDR3 loop is CAISESVGSDQPQHF. The CDR3 bases are TGTGCCATCAGTGAGTCGGTGGGGAGCGATCAGCCCCAGCATTTT.

This clonotype was seen a few times. The chain uses TRBV28 and TRBJ2-3, with 9 bases identical to TRBD1. CDR1 is MDHEN and CDR2 is SYDVKM in the germline V gene. The CDR3 runs to 15 residues. J gave up 4 bases and V 5 bases, and 7 bases lay outside the gene matches. CDR3 DNA sequence: TGTGCCAGCAGTCCACCGGGACAGGGACCAGATACGCAGTATTTT. As protein: CASSPPGQGPDTQYF.

This clonotype has only a few counts. This chain links TRBV6-1 with TRBJ2-2; D may be TRBD2 (5 bases). The CDR3 spans 14 residues. Per germline, CDR1 MNHNS and CDR2 SASEGT. V lost 7 bases and J 0 bases, leaving 9 bases between the germline ends. The CDR3 coding sequence is TGTGCCAGCACTCAAGCGGCGAACACCGGGGAGCTGTTTTTT. Protein: CASTQAANTGELFF.

The CDR3 bases are TGCAGTGCGTCGGATCGGGACGGAGTCAATGAGCAGTTCTTC. The encoded protein is CSASDRDGVNEQFF. This chain connects TRBV20-1 to TRBJ2-1; D assignment may be TRBD1 or TRBD2 (5 bases each). CDR1 and CDR2 (germline): DFQATT, SNEGSKA (reference sequence). The CDR3 has 14 residues. V gave up 6 bases and J gave up 6 bases, with 18 bases separating them.

The V gene is TRBV20-1, the J gene TRBJ2-7, with D maybe TRBD1 (6 bases). V was cut by 3 bases and J by 1 base, with 13 bases left in between. CDR3 size: 14 residues. Germline lookup yields CDR1 DFQATT and CDR2 SNEGSKA (reference sequence). CDR3 residues: CSASRPQGSYEQYF. The CDR3 DNA reads TGCAGTGCTAGTCGTCCCCAGGGGTCCTACGAGCAGTACTTC.

This clonotype was counted at least ten times. V and J are TRBV28 and TRBJ2-1; 8 bases align to TRBD1. With V trimmed by 5 bases and J by 7 bases, 7 bases remained unmatched. This CDR3 has 14 amino acids. CDR1 and CDR2 (germline): MDHEN, SYDVKM. The CDR3 sequence is CASSPSGGWNEQFF. Written as DNA, the CDR3 is TGTGCCAGCAGTCCGTCAGGGGGCTGGAATGAGCAGTTCTTC.

This clonotype was picked up many times. This chain joins TRBV7-9 and TRBJ2-3; D is undetermined. Germline V gene lookup returns CDR1 SEHNR and CDR2 FQNEAQ (reference sequence). Trimming left V 2 bases short and J 3 bases short, with 12 bases between. The CDR3 runs to 15 residues. The CDR3 nucleotides are TGTGCCAGCAGCTTAACGGCCAAGAAGACAGATACGCAGTATTTT. Translating it yields CASSLTAKKTDTQYF. Supplemented by reference TRBV7-9 and TRBJ2-3, the full variable domain reads DTGVSQNPRHKITKRGQNVTFRCDPISEHNRLYWYRQTLGQGPEFLTYFQNEAQLEKSRLLSDRFSAERPKGSFSTLEIQRTEQGDSAMYLCASSLTAKKTDTQYFGPGTRLTVL.

In DNA form, the CDR3 reads TGTGCCATCAGCAACTTGGCAGGGGCCGGAAACACCATATATTTT. As protein: CAISNLAGAGNTIYF. The chain couples TRBV10-3 to TRBJ1-3; maybe TRBD1 (6 bases). Deletions cut 6 bases from V and 4 bases from J, with 16 bases between. Germline V gene sequence: CDR1 ENHRY, CDR2 SYGVKD. CDR3 length equals 15 residues.

The rearrangement joins TRBV5-6 to TRBJ2-1; D unresolved. V lost 0 bases, J lost 0 bases, and 7 bases lay in between. The CDR3 contains 15 residues. The germline gives CDR1 SGHDT, CDR2 YYEEEE. This CDR3 reads CASSLVTLSYNEQFF. CDR3 in DNA: TGTGCCAGCAGCTTGGTCACCCTCTCCTACAATGAGCAGTTCTTC.

The chain has TRBV20-1 and TRBJ1-1; maybe TRBD1 (5 bases). Germline values: CDR1 DFQATT, CDR2 SNEGSKA (reference sequence). Trimming took 2 bases from V and 13 from J, leaving 17 bases between them. The CDR3 is 12 amino acids. The CDR3 protein is CSARKVALGDFF. The CDR3 coding sequence is TGCAGTGCTAGAAAAGTGGCCCTAGGGGATTTCTTT.

This chain joins TRBV20-1 and TRBJ1-2; unclear D gene. The CDR3 is 16 amino acids. V lost 0 bases, J lost 0 bases, and 14 bases lay in between. Germline V gene lookup returns CDR1 DFQATT and CDR2 SNEGSKA (reference sequence). In DNA, the CDR3 is TGCAGTGCTAGAGATTTGGGAGCAGCAGCTAACTATGGCTACACCTTC. Protein product: CSARDLGAAANYGYTF.

DNA for the CDR3: TGTGCCAGCAGACCCCTCTCGACCCGAGGGGGCTACACCTTC. Translated, it gives CASRPLSTRGGYTF. The chain joins TRBV6-1 to TRBJ1-2; D is undetermined. Germline V gives CDR1 MNHNS, CDR2 SASEGT. The V end lost 6 bases, the J end lost 8 bases, and 19 bases lay between the germline ends. This CDR3 is built from 14 residues.

This clonotype was seen at least ten times. The chain links TRBV7-8 to TRBJ2-5; 7 nucleotides line up with TRBD2. Germline assignment: CDR1 SGHVS and CDR2 FQNEAQ. With 2 bases clipped from V and 5 bases from J, the junction kept 5 bases outside the gene matches. The CDR3 extends over 14 amino acids. The CDR3 reads CASSLRRRGETQYF. CDR3 DNA: TGTGCCAGCAGCTTACGTCGGCGGGGGGAGACCCAGTACTTC.

The genes are TRBV7-2 and TRBJ2-5; TRBD2 agrees at 8 bases. CDR1 and CDR2 (germline): SGHTA, FQGNSA. Germline trimming cut 5 bases from V and 5 bases from J; bases unmatched to any gene: 10. The CDR3 is 15 amino acids. CDR3 nucleotide sequence: TGTGCCAGCAGCCCCCGGGGGGGAGGGGTGGAGACCCAGTACTTC. This codes for CASSPRGGGVETQYF.

This clonotype was observed a handful of times. The chain couples TRBV4-2 to TRBJ2-1; 11 bases match TRBD2. V lost 4 bases and J lost 5; bases outside the gene matches: 10. Per germline, CDR1 LGHNA and CDR2 YNFKEQ. The CDR3 is 17 residues long. In DNA form, the CDR3 reads TGTGCCAGCAGCCCTTCAACGACTAGCGGGATACACAATGAGCAGTTCTTC. This gives the protein CASSPSTTSGIHNEQFF.

This clonotype was counted only a few times. This rearrangement joins TRBV7-8 to TRBJ1-6; no definite D call. The CDR3 runs to 15 residues. Trimming shortened V by 1 base and J by 8 bases, and 12 bases separated the two germline ends. CDR1 is SGHVS, CDR2 FQNEAQ, per germline. CDR3 coding DNA: TGTGCCAGCAGCTTAGACGGGTCCCCCTATTCACCCCTCCACTTT. Protein: CASSLDGSPYSPLHF. The full variable domain, completed using reference TRBV7-8 and TRBJ1-6, is GAGVSQSPRYKVAKRGQDVALRCDPISGHVSLFWYQQALGQGPEFLTYFQNEAQLDKSGLPSDRFFAERPEGSVSTLKIQRTQQEDSAVYLCASSLDGSPYSPLHFGNGTRLTVT.

This sequence joins TRBV20-1 and TRBJ2-7; 8 bases agree with TRBD1. The J segment lost 4 bases and the V segment lost 0 bases, leaving 8 bases of the junction unmatched. The CDR3 totals 15 residues. Germline V gene data show CDR1 as DFQATT and CDR2 as SNEGSKA (reference sequence). CDR3 sequence reads: CSARDPGQALYEQYF. In DNA form, the CDR3 reads TGCAGTGCTAGAGACCCGGGACAGGCACTTTACGAGCAGTACTTC.